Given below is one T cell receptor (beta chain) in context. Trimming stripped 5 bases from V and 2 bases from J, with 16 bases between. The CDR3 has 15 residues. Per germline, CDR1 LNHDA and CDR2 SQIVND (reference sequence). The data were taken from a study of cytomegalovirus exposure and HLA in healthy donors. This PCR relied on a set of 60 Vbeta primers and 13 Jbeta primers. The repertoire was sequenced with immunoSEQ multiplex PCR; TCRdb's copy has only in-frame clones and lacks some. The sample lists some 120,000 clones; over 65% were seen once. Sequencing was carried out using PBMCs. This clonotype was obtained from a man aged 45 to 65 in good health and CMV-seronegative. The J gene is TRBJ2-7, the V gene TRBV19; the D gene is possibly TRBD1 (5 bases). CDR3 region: CASSRTQGSAYEQYF. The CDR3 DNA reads TGTGCCAGTAGTCGGACCCAGGGAAGCGCCTACGAGCAGTACTTC.